This entry features one TCR beta chain sequence. This clonotype was seen many times. No cognate antigen has been identified for it. Base-call qualities are not available, and no considerably larger clone is one nucleotide away. This sample was included in a study of T cells in Graves' hyperthyroidism and ophthalmopathy (dated by TCRdb to the late 2010s). At the level of the whole study: Peripheral blood was sampled at the time of initial diagnosis, prior to any treatment. To identify TCR V-J signatures that set the groups apart, the researchers used a discovery cohort of 95 to 100 patients, made up of some 41 with Graves' ophthalmopathy and 57 with stable Graves' hyperthyroidism. Prospective prediction of ophthalmopathy was tested in an independent validation cohort consisting of some 19 hyperthyroidism patients and 17 patients who later progressed to ophthalmopathy. The roughly 91 discovery patients were randomly divided into training and test sets at a 7:3 ratio. The study also compared thyroid tissue and blood T-cell repertoires from roughly 6 Graves' hyperthyroidism patients. Following sampling, methimazole starting at 30 mg daily was given to hyperthyroidism patients, and high-dose intravenous methylprednisolone was given to ophthalmopathy patients. The paper describes TCR Vbeta CDR3 sequencing of 130 to 150 peripheral blood samples, made up of 43 ophthalmopathy patients, approximately 73 hyperthyroidism patients and 17 progressor patients.

The germline V gene specifies SQVTM as CDR1 and ANQGSEA as CDR2. V trim: 6 bases; J trim: 2 bases; unmatched bases: 6. Including the terminal cysteine and phenylalanine, the CDR3 comprises 15 residues. CDR3 DNA is the only sequence kept; it has 45 bases, read in frame from the first base. Broad study findings and their caveats: Sample size was not statistically predetermined, and blinding of investigators to group allocation was not performed. In validation, progression to ophthalmopathy was predicted by the model with nearly 71% sensitivity and 72% to 85% specificity, a median of about 6.4 months before onset. Blood samples also contained most of the expanded thyroid clonotypes (frequency above 0.001), which suggests that blood repertoires may reflect thyroid immune responses. A 13 V-J signature model separated ophthalmopathy from stable hyperthyroidism, with just over 85% sensitivity and 81.08% specificity in cross-validation and 80%/75% in testing.

The TCR beta CDR3 regions were amplified from RNA transcripts. For the first round of RT-PCR on the TCR CDR3, the HTBI primer set was used together with the Qiagen OneStep RT-PCR kit. The libraries were constructed in a second round of multiplex PCR and then size-selected and purified. Libraries were sequenced paired-end with 100 bp reads on an Illumina HiSeq2000. The authors processed their data as follows. SOAPnuke was used to process the raw data, with reads discarded if the reads contained adapters or uncalled bases, had a mean Phred below 15, or lacked an exact constant-primer or identifier match. High-quality paired reads were merged with COPE v1.2.5, and unique nucleotide sequences were defined as clonotypes. MiTCR v1.1 was used to align clonotypes to the IMGT TRBV, TRBD and TRBJ reference segments. The analysis was restricted to V-J combinations with a frequency above 0.0001, which together covered 99% to 99.2% of the repertoires. A TCS score was defined as the ratio between F50 (clonal expansion) and ExV (chaos), using BLOSUM62-based TCRdist between CDR3 peptides within each V-J. Welch's t-statistics and random forest reduced approximately 520 V-J features to 10 to 15, which were used in a naive Bayes classifier (R e1071). The public reads were reanalyzed by TCRdb: fastp trimming at Q25, MiXCR alignment, in-frame beta chains only. Here each entry gathers all rows of one CDR3 protein and keeps the most common genes and DNA. The V and J calls were not made by the authors but by TCRdb's processing. The table for this sample lists around 500,000 distinct CDR3 sequences; roughly a sixth of them were counted only once. The ten largest clonotypes hold about 29% of the sample.

In the ophthalmopathy patients, disease was moderately to severely active, with a Clinical Activity Score of 3 or more, a NOSPECS grade of 4 or more, and a duration of less than 3 months. Exclusion was applied to patients with uncontrolled infections, other autoimmune diseases, pregnancy or lactation. Diagnoses were based on clinical symptoms, serum thyroxine and TRAb, thyroid ultrasound and orbital computed tomography. PBMCs were isolated from about 10 ml of fresh peripheral blood by Ficoll-Paque density gradient centrifugation. Total RNA was extracted with Trizol reagent, and quality was checked on an Agilent 2100 Bioanalyzer.

The V gene is TRBV29-1 and the J gene is TRBJ2-1, with 11 bases matching TRBD2. Input material: blood. This clonotype was sampled from a woman in her 30s with Graves' ophthalmopathy. The DNA sequence is given as TGCAGCGTAGCGACTAGCGGGGCCGCCTACAATGAGCAGTTCTTC. Translated, this gives CSVATSGAAYNEQFF.